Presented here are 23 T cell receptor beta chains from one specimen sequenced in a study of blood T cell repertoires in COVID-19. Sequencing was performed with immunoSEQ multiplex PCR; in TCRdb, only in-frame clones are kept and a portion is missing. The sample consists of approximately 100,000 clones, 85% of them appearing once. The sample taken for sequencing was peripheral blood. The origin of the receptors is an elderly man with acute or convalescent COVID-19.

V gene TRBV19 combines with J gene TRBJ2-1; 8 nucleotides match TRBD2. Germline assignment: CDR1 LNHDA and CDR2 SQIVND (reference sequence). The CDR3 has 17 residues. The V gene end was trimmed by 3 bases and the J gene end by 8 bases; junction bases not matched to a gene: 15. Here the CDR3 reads CASSISGMSGSRDEQFF. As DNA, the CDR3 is TGTGCCAGTAGTATTAGTGGGATGAGCGGGAGTCGCGATGAGCAGTTCTTC. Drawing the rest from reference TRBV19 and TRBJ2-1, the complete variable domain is DGGITQSPKYLFRKEGQNVTLSCEQNLNHDAMYWYRQDPGQGLRLIYYSQIVNDFQKGDIAEGYSVSREKKESFPLTVTSAQKNPTAFYLCASSISGMSGSRDEQFFGPGTRLTVL.

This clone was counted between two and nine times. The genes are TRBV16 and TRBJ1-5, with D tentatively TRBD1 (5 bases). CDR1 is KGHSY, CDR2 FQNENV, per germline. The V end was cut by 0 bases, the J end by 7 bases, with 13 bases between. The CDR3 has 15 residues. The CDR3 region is CASSQSQGSGQPQHF. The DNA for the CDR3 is TGTGCCAGCAGCCAATCTCAGGGTAGCGGGCAGCCCCAGCATTTT.

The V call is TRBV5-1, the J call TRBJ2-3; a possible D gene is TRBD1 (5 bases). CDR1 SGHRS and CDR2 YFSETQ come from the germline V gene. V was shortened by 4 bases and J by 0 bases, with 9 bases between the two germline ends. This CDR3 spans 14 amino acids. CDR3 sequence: CASSDSTSTDTQYF. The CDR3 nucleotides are TGCGCCAGCAGCGACAGCACTAGCACAGATACGCAGTATTTT.

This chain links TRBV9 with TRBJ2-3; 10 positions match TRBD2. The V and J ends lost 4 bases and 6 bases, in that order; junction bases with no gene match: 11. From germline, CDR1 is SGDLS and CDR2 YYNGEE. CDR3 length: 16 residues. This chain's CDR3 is CASSPLSPSGSDTQYF. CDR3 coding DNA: TGTGCCAGCAGCCCCCTCTCTCCTAGCGGGAGTGATACGCAGTATTTT. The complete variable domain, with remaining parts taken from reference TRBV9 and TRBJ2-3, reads DSGVTQTPKHLITATGQRVTLRCSPRSGDLSVYWYQQSLDQGLQFLIQYYNGEERAKGNILERFSAQQFPDLHSELNLSSLELGDSALYFCASSPLSPSGSDTQYFGPGTRLTVL.

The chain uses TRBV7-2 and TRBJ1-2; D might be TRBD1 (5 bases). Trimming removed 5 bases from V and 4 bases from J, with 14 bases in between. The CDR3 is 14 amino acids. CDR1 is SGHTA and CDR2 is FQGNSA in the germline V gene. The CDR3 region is CASSPGQGGYGYTF. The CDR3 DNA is TGTGCCAGCAGCCCTGGCCAGGGAGGCTATGGCTACACCTTC.

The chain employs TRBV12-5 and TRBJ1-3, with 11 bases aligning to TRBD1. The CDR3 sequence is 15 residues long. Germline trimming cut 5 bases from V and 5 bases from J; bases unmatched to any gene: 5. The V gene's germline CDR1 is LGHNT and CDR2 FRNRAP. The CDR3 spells CASGHGQGARNTIYF. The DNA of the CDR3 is TGTGCTAGTGGTCACGGACAGGGGGCAAGAAACACCATATATTTT.

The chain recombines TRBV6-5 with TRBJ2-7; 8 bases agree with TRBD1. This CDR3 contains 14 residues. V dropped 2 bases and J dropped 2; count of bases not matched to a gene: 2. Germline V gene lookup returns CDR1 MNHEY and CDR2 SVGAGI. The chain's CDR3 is CASSYGDRTYEQYF. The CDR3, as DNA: TGTGCCAGCAGTTACGGGGACAGGACCTACGAGCAGTACTTC.

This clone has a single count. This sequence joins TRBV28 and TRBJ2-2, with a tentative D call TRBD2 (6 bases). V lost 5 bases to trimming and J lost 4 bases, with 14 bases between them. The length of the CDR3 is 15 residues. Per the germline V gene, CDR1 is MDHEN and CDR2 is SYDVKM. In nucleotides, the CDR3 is TGTGCCAGCAGTGGCGGAGGGCGCAGCACCGGGGAGCTGTTTTTT. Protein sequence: CASSGGGRSTGELFF.

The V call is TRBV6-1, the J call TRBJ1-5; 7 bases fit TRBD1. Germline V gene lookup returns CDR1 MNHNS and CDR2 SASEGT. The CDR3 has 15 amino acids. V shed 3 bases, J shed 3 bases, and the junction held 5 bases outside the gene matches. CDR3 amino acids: CASSDGGGFNQPQHF. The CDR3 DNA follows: TGTGCCAGCAGTGACGGAGGGGGCTTCAATCAGCCCCAGCATTTT.

CDR3 nucleotides: TGCGCCAGCAGCCCGGGAGCTCAGGAGACCCAGTACTTC. Translated, it gives CASSPGAQETQYF. This chain links TRBV5-1 with TRBJ2-5, with a possible D match to TRBD2 (6 bases). This CDR3 contains 13 residues. Germline-derived CDR1 and CDR2 are SGHRS and YFSETQ. Trimming cost V 4 bases and J 5 bases, with 12 bases left between them.

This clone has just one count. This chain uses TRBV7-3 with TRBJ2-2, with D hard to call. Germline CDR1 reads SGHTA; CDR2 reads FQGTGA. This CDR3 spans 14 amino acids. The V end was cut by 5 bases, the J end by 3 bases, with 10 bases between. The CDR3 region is CASSPGDYTGELFF. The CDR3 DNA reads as TGTGCCAGCAGCCCCGGTGACTACACCGGGGAGCTGTTTTTT. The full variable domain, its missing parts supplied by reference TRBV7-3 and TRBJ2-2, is GAGVSQTPSNKVTEKGKYVELRCDPISGHTALYWYRQSLGQGPEFLIYFQGTGAADDSGLPNDRFFAVRPEGSVSTLKIQRTERGDSAVYLCASSPGDYTGELFFGEGSRLTVL.

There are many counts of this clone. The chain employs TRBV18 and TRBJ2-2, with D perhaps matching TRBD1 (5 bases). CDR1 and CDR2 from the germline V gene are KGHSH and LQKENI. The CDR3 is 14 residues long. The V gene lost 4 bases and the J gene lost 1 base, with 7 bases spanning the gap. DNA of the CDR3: TGTGCCAGCTCACTCGGACAGAACACCGGGGAGCTGTTTTTT. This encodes CASSLGQNTGELFF.

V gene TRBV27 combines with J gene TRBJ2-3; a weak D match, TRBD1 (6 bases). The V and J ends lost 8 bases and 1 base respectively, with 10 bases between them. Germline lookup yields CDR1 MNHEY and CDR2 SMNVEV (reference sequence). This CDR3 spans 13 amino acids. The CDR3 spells CASGEGGTDTQYF. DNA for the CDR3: TGTGCCAGCGGAGAGGGGGGCACAGATACGCAGTATTTT.

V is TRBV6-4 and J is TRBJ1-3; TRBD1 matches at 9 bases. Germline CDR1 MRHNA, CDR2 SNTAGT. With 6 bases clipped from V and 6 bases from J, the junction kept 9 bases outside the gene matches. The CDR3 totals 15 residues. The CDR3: CASRTNRGQKNTIYF. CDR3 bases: TGTGCCAGCAGGACTAACAGGGGGCAAAAAAACACCATATATTTT.

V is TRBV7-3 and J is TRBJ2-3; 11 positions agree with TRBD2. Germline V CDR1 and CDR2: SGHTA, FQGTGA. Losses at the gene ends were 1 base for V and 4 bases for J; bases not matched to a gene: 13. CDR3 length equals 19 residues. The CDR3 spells CASSLRPSRPSGRSDTQYF. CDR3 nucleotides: TGTGCCAGCAGCTTAAGACCAAGCCGGCCTAGCGGGAGGTCAGATACGCAGTATTTT.

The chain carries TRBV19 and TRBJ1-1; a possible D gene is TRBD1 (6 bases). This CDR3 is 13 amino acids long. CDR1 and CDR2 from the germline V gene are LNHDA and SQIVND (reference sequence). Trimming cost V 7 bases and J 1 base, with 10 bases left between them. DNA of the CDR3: TGTGCCAGTACCTCGACAGGGAACACTGAAGCTTTCTTT. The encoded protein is CASTSTGNTEAFF. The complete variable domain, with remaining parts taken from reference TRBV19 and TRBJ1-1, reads DGGITQSPKYLFRKEGQNVTLSCEQNLNHDAMYWYRQDPGQGLRLIYYSQIVNDFQKGDIAEGYSVSREKKESFPLTVTSAQKNPTAFYLCASTSTGNTEAFFGQGTRLTVV.

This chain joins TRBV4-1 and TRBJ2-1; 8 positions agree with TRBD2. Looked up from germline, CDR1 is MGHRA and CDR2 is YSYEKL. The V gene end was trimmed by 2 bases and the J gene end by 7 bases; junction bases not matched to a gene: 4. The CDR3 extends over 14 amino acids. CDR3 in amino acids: CASSQLAGGNEQFF. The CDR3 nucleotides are TGCGCCAGCAGCCAACTCGCGGGAGGTAATGAGCAGTTCTTC.

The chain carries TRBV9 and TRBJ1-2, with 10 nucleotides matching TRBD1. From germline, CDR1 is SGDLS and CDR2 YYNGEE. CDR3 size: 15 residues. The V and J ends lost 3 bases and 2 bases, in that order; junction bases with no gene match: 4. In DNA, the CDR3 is TGTGCCAGCAGCGCGGGACAGGGGCCCAACTATGGCTACACCTTC. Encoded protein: CASSAGQGPNYGYTF.

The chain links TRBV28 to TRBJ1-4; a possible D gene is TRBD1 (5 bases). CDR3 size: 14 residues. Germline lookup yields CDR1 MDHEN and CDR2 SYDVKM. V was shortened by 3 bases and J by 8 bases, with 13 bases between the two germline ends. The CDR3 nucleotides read TGTGCCAGCAGTTTGACAGAGCCGACGGAAAAACTGTTTTTT. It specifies CASSLTEPTEKLFF. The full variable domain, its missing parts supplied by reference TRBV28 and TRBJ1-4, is DVKVTQSSRYLVKRTGEKVFLECVQDMDHENMFWYRQDPGLGLRLIYFSYDVKMKEKGDIPEGYSVSREKKERFSLILESASTNQTSMYLCASSLTEPTEKLFFGSGTQLSVL.

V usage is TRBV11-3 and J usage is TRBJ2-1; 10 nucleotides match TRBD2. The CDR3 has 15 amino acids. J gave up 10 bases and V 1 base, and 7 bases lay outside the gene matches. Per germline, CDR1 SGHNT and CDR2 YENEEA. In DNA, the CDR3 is TGTGCCAGCAGCTTAGGCGGGCTAGCGGGAGCCGAGCAGTTCTTC. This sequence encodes CASSLGGLAGAEQFF. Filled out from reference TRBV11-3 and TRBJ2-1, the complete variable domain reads EAGVVQSPRYKIIEKKQPVAFWCNPISGHNTLYWYLQNLGQGPELLIRYENEEAVDDSQLPKDRFSAERLKGVDSTLKIQPAELGDSAVYLCASSLGGLAGAEQFFGPGTRLTVL.

The CDR3 loop is CASRPTRGLDEKLFF. The DNA of the CDR3 is TGTGCCAGCAGGCCGACCAGGGGATTAGATGAAAAACTGTTTTTT. The V gene is TRBV28, the J gene TRBJ1-4, with TRBD1 as a possible D gene (6 bases). The germline V and J ends were trimmed by 6 bases and 6 bases, with 17 bases remaining between them. The CDR3 totals 15 residues. Germline CDR1 and CDR2: MDHEN and SYDVKM.

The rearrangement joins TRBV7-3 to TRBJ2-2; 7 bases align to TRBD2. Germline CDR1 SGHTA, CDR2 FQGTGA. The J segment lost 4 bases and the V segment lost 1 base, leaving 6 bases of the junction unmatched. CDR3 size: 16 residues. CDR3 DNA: TGTGCCAGCAGCTTAATGGCGGGAGCCGGCACCGGGGAGCTGTTTTTT. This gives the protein CASSLMAGAGTGELFF. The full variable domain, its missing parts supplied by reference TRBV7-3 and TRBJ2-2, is GAGVSQTPSNKVTEKGKYVELRCDPISGHTALYWYRQSLGQGPEFLIYFQGTGAADDSGLPNDRFFAVRPEGSVSTLKIQRTERGDSAVYLCASSLMAGAGTGELFFGEGSRLTVL.

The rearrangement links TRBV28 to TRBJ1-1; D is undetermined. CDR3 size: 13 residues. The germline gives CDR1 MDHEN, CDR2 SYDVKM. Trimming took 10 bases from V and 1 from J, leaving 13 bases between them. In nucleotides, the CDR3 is TGTGCCATATCGTATAGGAGGAACACTGAAGCTTTCTTT. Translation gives CAISYRRNTEAFF. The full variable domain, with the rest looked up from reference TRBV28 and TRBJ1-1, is DVKVTQSSRYLVKRTGEKVFLECVQDMDHENMFWYRQDPGLGLRLIYFSYDVKMKEKGDIPEGYSVSREKKERFSLILESASTNQTSMYLCAISYRRNTEAFFGQGTRLTVV.